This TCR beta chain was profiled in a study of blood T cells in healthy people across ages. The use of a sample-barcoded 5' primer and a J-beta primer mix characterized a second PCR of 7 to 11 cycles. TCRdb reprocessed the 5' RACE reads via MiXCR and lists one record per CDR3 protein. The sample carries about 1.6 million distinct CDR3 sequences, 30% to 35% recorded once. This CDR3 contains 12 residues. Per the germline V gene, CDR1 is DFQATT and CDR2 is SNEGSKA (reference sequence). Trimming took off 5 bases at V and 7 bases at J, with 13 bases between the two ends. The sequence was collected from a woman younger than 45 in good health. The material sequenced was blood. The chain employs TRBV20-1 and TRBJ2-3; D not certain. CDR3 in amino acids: CSAGDSIHTQYF. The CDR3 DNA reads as TGCAGTGCTGGGGATAGCATCCATACGCAGTATTTT.